These 26 T cell receptor beta chains share one sample of origin, sequenced in a study of CD8 T cells in ankylosing spondylitis. Each CDR3 protein gets one entry after TCRdb re-called the 5' RACE reads with MiXCR. Of nearly 250,000 distinct CDR3 sequences listed, approximately 30% are singletons. Sequenced input: blood, either unsorted or a sorted T cell fraction (not recorded which). Receptors were obtained from a male donor with ankylosing spondylitis or in good health (not recorded which).

This clonotype was counted a few times. The chain employs TRBV5-6 and TRBJ2-5; TRBD1 matches 7 bases. The J segment lost 5 bases and the V segment lost 2 bases, leaving 9 bases of the junction unmatched. The CDR3 runs 15 residues. CDR1 SGHDT and CDR2 YYEEEE come from the germline V gene. The CDR3 DNA sequence: TGTGCCAGCAGCTTTTGGGGACAGCTTGGGGAGACCCAGTACTTC. It codes for CASSFWGQLGETQYF.

The chain combines TRBV6-1 with TRBJ1-2; D is uncertain. The V end lost 5 bases, the J end lost 5 bases, and 12 bases lay between the germline ends. This CDR3 region has 13 residues. The germline gives CDR1 MNHNS, CDR2 SASEGT. CDR3 protein: CASSPDGYYGYTF. The CDR3 coding sequence is TGTGCCAGCAGTCCCGACGGATATTATGGCTACACCTTC.

This rearrangement joins TRBV12-3 or TRBV12-4 to TRBJ2-3; D possibly corresponds to TRBD2 (5 bases). The CDR3 contains 15 residues. Deletions cut 6 bases from V and 1 base from J, with 14 bases between. The CDR3: CASRPELVRTDTQYF. Written as DNA, the CDR3 is TGTGCCAGCAGGCCCGAACTAGTGCGCACAGATACGCAGTATTTT.

The genes are TRBV12-3 or TRBV12-4 and TRBJ1-5, with 7 bases that match TRBD1. V gave up 5 bases and J gave up 7 bases; unmatched junction bases: 11. This CDR3 has 15 residues. This CDR3 reads CASSRQGPGVQPQHF. In DNA, the CDR3 is TGTGCCAGCAGTCGACAGGGCCCCGGGGTGCAGCCCCAGCATTTT.

This clonotype was recorded a few times. This rearrangement joins TRBV6-5 to TRBJ2-7, with unresolved D. V dropped 6 bases and J dropped 7 bases, with 10 bases sitting between them. The germline V gene has CDR1 MNHEY and CDR2 SVGAGI. This CDR3 has 11 residues. The CDR3 region is CASRRLGEQYF. The DNA of the CDR3 is TGTGCCAGCAGGCGGCTGGGGGAGCAGTACTTC.

In its sample, this clonotype was seen many times. This chain uses TRBV6-5 with TRBJ2-7; perhaps TRBD1 as D (6 bases). This CDR3 is 14 amino acids long. V shed 2 bases and J shed 2 bases, with 10 bases lying between them. Germline loops: CDR1 MNHEY, CDR2 SVGAGI. The DNA for the CDR3 is TGTGCCAGCAGTTACGGGACAAAGACCTACGAGCAGTACTTC. Translation gives CASSYGTKTYEQYF.

The chain is built from TRBV20-1 and TRBJ1-1; no reliable D call. Between the trimmed V and J ends, which lost 4 bases and 6 bases, there was a span of 9 bases. Germline V gene sequence: CDR1 DFQATT, CDR2 SNEGSKA (reference sequence). There are 11 residues in the CDR3. The CDR3 DNA sequence: TGCAGTGCTAACTCACGCGCTGAAGCTTTCTTT. This codes for CSANSRAEAFF.

The chain joins TRBV20-1 to TRBJ2-1; possibly TRBD1 or TRBD2 for D (5 bases each). CDR1 is DFQATT and CDR2 is SNEGSKA in the germline V gene (reference sequence). V shed 5 bases and J shed 3 bases, with 11 bases lying between them. The CDR3 is 13 residues long. The CDR3 DNA reads TGCAGTGCTCCCCGGGACCGCTACAATGAGCAGTTCTTC. Its translation is CSAPRDRYNEQFF.

J is TRBJ2-1 and V is TRBV20-1; unclear D gene. Trimming took 3 bases from V and 5 from J, leaving 8 bases between them. The CDR3 covers 12 residues. Germline CDR1 DFQATT, CDR2 SNEGSKA (reference sequence). The CDR3 loop is CSASWPNNEQFF. CDR3 coding DNA: TGCAGTGCTAGTTGGCCCAACAATGAGCAGTTCTTC.

The V call is TRBV7-9, the J call TRBJ2-1; no firm D call. Looked up from germline, CDR1 is SEHNR and CDR2 is FQNEAQ (reference sequence). Between the trimmed V and J ends, which lost 3 bases and 10 bases, there was a span of 16 bases. CDR3 length: 14 amino acids. In DNA form, the CDR3 reads TGTGCCAGCAGCTTCAACTCGGAGTTGCGGGAGCAGTTCTTC. Protein: CASSFNSELREQFF. Full variable domain (rest looked up from reference TRBV7-9 and TRBJ2-1): DTGVSQNPRHKITKRGQNVTFRCDPISEHNRLYWYRQTLGQGPEFLTYFQNEAQLEKSRLLSDRFSAERPKGSFSTLEIQRTEQGDSAMYLCASSFNSELREQFFGPGTRLTVL.

This clonotype was seen more than once but under ten times. The chain is built from TRBV11-2 and TRBJ2-3, with 7 bases identical to TRBD2. The CDR3 consists of 12 residues. V lost 6 bases to trimming and J lost 6 bases; unmatched junction nucleotides: 3. Looked up from germline, CDR1 is SGHAT and CDR2 is FQNNGV. CDR3 residues: CASSWRGDTQYF. CDR3 sequence (DNA): TGTGCCAGCAGTTGGCGGGGGGATACGCAGTATTTT.

This sequence joins TRBV20-1 and TRBJ2-7, with 7 bases matching TRBD1. The J segment lost 5 bases and the V segment lost 6 bases, leaving 13 bases of the junction unmatched. The CDR3 covers 14 residues. Germline values: CDR1 DFQATT, CDR2 SNEGSKA (reference sequence). The CDR3, as DNA: TGCAGTGCACGCCCCGACAGGGAAGGTAACGAGCAGTACTTC. This sequence encodes CSARPDREGNEQYF.

The rearrangement uses TRBV10-3 and TRBJ2-7; the D gene could be TRBD1 or TRBD2 (5 bases each). The germline V and J ends were trimmed by 8 bases and 3 bases, with 14 bases remaining between them. CDR1 is ENHRY, CDR2 SYGVKD, per germline. The CDR3 covers 13 residues. In DNA form, the CDR3 reads TGTGCCATCGGGGGTCTGGGGGTCTACGAGCAGTACTTC. This gives the protein CAIGGLGVYEQYF.

The chain carries TRBV7-9 and TRBJ1-2; D is ambiguous. The CDR3 spans 13 residues. CDR1 is SEHNR and CDR2 is FQNEAQ in the germline V gene (reference sequence). Trimming pared 2 bases from V and 4 bases from J, leaving 8 bases between. In nucleotides, the CDR3 is TGTGCCAGCAGCTTATCCAGCGGCTATGGCTACACCTTC. Its protein product is CASSLSSGYGYTF.

This sequence joins TRBV9 and TRBJ2-7; either TRBD1 or TRBD2 may supply D (6 bases each). Germline loops: CDR1 SGDLS, CDR2 YYNGEE. The V gene lost 0 bases and the J gene lost 5 bases, with 12 bases spanning the gap. CDR3 size: 14 residues. CDR3 in amino acids: CASSVGGAGHEQYF. As DNA, the CDR3 is TGTGCCAGCAGCGTAGGGGGGGCAGGGCACGAGCAGTACTTC.

Written as DNA, the CDR3 is TGCAGTGCTAGACAAGGGGAACCAAAACTGTTTTTT. Its protein is CSARQGEPKLFF. This chain connects TRBV20-1 to TRBJ1-4; D may be TRBD1 (5 bases). The CDR3 contains 12 residues. Between the trimmed V and J ends, which lost 2 bases and 10 bases, there was a span of 11 bases. Germline values: CDR1 DFQATT, CDR2 SNEGSKA (reference sequence).

The chain is built from TRBV28 and TRBJ2-3; D ambiguous. Germline V gene lookup returns CDR1 MDHEN and CDR2 SYDVKM. Trimming removed 5 bases from V and 4 bases from J, with 16 bases in between. The CDR3 extends over 15 amino acids. The CDR3 region has the DNA TGTGCCAGCAGTCCACCGGACCCTGAGCCAGATACGCAGTATTTT. This translates into CASSPPDPEPDTQYF.

The chain has TRBV6-2 or TRBV6-3 and TRBJ2-5; 7 bases align to TRBD2. This CDR3 region has 13 residues. The junction had 8 bases not matched to a gene; V was cut back by 6 bases and J by 7 bases. Per germline, CDR1 MNHEY and CDR2 SVGEGT. CDR3 coding DNA: TGTGCCAGCAGAATGGCGGGGGAAGTGACCCAGTACTTC. Residues: CASRMAGEVTQYF.

This rearrangement joins TRBV11-2 to TRBJ2-1; the D gene could be TRBD1 or TRBD2 (5 bases each). The CDR3 runs 15 residues. CDR1 is SGHAT and CDR2 is FQNNGV in the germline V gene. V lost 3 bases and J lost 0, with 9 bases in between. In nucleotides, the CDR3 is TGTGCCAGCAGCTTTAAGGGGAGCTCCTACAATGAGCAGTTCTTC. Translated: CASSFKGSSYNEQFF.

This clonotype has a handful of counts. The chain recombines TRBV5-1 with TRBJ2-5, with 9 bases fitting TRBD2. V gave up 2 bases and J gave up 1 base; unmatched junction bases: 6. CDR1 and CDR2 (germline): SGHRS, YFSETQ. The CDR3 is 16 residues long. The CDR3: CASSFARTSAQETQYF. As DNA, the CDR3 is TGCGCCAGCAGCTTTGCCCGGACTAGCGCCCAAGAGACCCAGTACTTC.

The chain recombines TRBV6-1 with TRBJ2-2; weak D call: TRBD1 (5 bases). The V end lost 7 bases, the J end lost 4 bases, and 16 bases lay between the germline ends. This CDR3 region has 15 residues. Germline V lookup: CDR1 MNHNS, CDR2 SASEGT. The CDR3 region has the DNA TGTGCCAGCAAAAGGGGCAAGCAGGCCACCGGGGAGCTGTTTTTT. It yields the protein CASKRGKQATGELFF.

This clonotype occurred a few times. The chain combines TRBV7-2 with TRBJ2-1, with 7 bases matching TRBD2. CDR3 length: 16 residues. V lost 1 base and J lost 4; bases outside the gene matches: 7. CDR1 is SGHTA and CDR2 is FQGNSA in the germline V gene. CDR3 protein: CASSLVPAGIYNEQFF. DNA of the CDR3: TGTGCCAGCAGCTTAGTTCCAGCGGGGATATACAATGAGCAGTTCTTC.

This clonotype appeared a few times. The V call is TRBV20-1, the J call TRBJ2-1; 7 bases match TRBD2. This CDR3 is built from 15 residues. Germline CDR1 is DFQATT and CDR2 is SNEGSKA (reference sequence). With 0 bases clipped from V and 9 bases from J, the junction kept 11 bases outside the gene matches. As DNA, the CDR3 is TGCAGTGCTAGAGATTCCGAAGCGGGGAGGAGTGAGCAGTTCTTC. It encodes CSARDSEAGRSEQFF.

In its sample, this clonotype was seen a few times. The V gene is TRBV10-3, the J gene TRBJ2-2; tentative D call: TRBD2 (5 bases). V was clipped by 6 bases and J by 3 bases, with 11 bases between them. CDR1 is ENHRY, CDR2 SYGVKD, per germline. The CDR3 contains 14 residues. The CDR3 DNA reads TGTGCCATCAGGGAGGACTCGGACACCGGGGAGCTGTTTTTT. Translated, it gives CAIREDSDTGELFF.

This chain connects TRBV12-3 or TRBV12-4 to TRBJ2-5, with D possibly TRBD2 on 5 matching bases. This CDR3 spans 12 amino acids. The V end lost 3 bases, the J end lost 7 bases, and 9 bases lay between the germline ends. The CDR3 nucleotides are TGTGCCAGCAGTTTCTTCCGGGGGACCCAGTACTTC. This gives the protein CASSFFRGTQYF.

The chain recombines TRBV21-1 with TRBJ1-4; the D call in the table, TRBD1, was not verified against the DNA. TRBV21-1 is a pseudogene. This CDR3 region has 19 residues. The CDR3 here is CASSKVPGQPKEANEKLFF. The CDR3 DNA reads TGTGCCAGCAGCAAAGTCCCCGGACAGCCAAAGGAGGCTAATGAAAAACTGTTTTTT.